The following is a T cell receptor (beta chain) sequence with its context. TCRdb's copy holds only in-frame clones and misses some; the assay was immunoSEQ multiplex PCR. The repertoire holds some 150,000 clones, with 80% to 90% as singletons. These data are taken from a study of blood T cell repertoires in COVID-19. Germline lookup yields CDR1 SGHNT and CDR2 YYREEE (reference sequence). This CDR3 is built from 16 residues. V lost 4 bases to trimming and J lost 0 bases; unmatched junction nucleotides: 6. The source of this sequence is a woman aged 60-75 years who had recovered from COVID-19. The sequencing sample was made of peripheral blood. The rearrangement joins TRBV5-4 to TRBJ2-3; 9 bases line up with TRBD2. The CDR3 DNA follows: TGTGCCAGCAGCCCACAACTAGCGGGTAGCACAGATACGCAGTATTTT. Its protein is CASSPQLAGSTDTQYF. The entire variable domain, with the rest obtained from reference TRBV5-4 and TRBJ2-3, is as follows: ETGVTQSPTHLIKTRGQQVTLRCSSQSGHNTVSWYQQALGQGPQFIFQYYREEENGRGNFPPRFSGLQFPNYSSELNVNALELDDSALYLCASSPQLAGSTDTQYFGPGTRLTVL.